Listed below are T cell receptor beta chains from one sample, sequenced in a study of cytomegalovirus exposure and HLA in healthy donors. Produced via immunoSEQ multiplex PCR; TCRdb's table is partial and in-frame only. The repertoire holds 150,000 to 200,000 clones, about 79% seen once, with 6.4% in the top ten. Source material: PBMCs. Receptors originate from a man aged 50-60 years in good health and CMV-seropositive. Both conserved end residues are trimmed from each CDR3.

TRBJ2-7,TRBV30,AWPRDRFHEQY
TRBJ1-1,TRBV18,ASSPGQFPTEAF
TRBJ1-5,TRBV2,ASSGPDYSNQPQH
TRBJ1-5,TRBV15,ATSSLNQGYSNQPQH
TRBJ2-5,TRBV4-1,ASSQDSADQETQY
TRBJ2-4,TRBV12-5,ASGLPGPGNIQY
TRBJ1-1,TRBV5-6,ASSVTGGQGTEAF
TRBJ2-5,TRBV30,AWRVAGRARAVETQY
TRBJ1-5,TRBV19,ASSTGGGNSNQPQH
TRBJ2-2,TRBV5-4,ASSKDIREWSGELF
TRBJ2-1,TRBV9,ASTADGTSGTYNEQF
TRBJ2-5,TRBV27,ASSLGAWETQY
TRBJ2-7,TRBV11-2,ASSPGTGIILYEQY
TRBJ2-3,TRBV6-1,ASQAGLSTDTQY
TRBJ1-2,TRBV2,ASSEGARGYT
TRBJ2-5,TRBV5-1,ASSTGLAEETQY
TRBJ2-5,TRBV4-1,ASSPNGETQY
TRBJ1-4,TRBV9,ASSVSGQGVTNEKLF
TRBJ2-1,TRBV7-2,ASSYYYYNEQF
TRBJ1-2,TRBV25-1,ASSDRPGRDGYT
TRBJ2-5,TRBV7-8,ASSFGGNQETQY
TRBJ2-1,TRBV5-4,ASSLAGGNEQF
TRBJ1-1,TRBV5-1,ASSLDRTGTTEAF
TRBJ2-5,TRBV19,ASSIHRQETQY
TRBJ1-3,TRBV2,ASRQGVSSGNTIY
TRBJ1-2,TRBV10-1,ASSESGADGYT
TRBJ2-5,TRBV9,ASSPGLAAQETQY
TRBJ2-7,TRBV6-5,ASSYSRQGAYFEQY
TRBJ2-1,TRBV7-9,ASSLELAEEF
TRBJ2-5,TRBV5-1,ASSLGGAQETQY
TRBJ2-7,TRBV29-1,STPGTAGTNEQY
TRBJ1-4,TRBV18,ASSPGQGATEKLF
TRBJ1-5,TRBV6-1,ASSEAGLGQPQH
TRBJ2-1,TRBV7-2,ASSSSRGGPQRGQF
TRBJ1-1,TRBV5-1,ASSSVSVNTEAF
TRBJ2-1,TRBV5-1,ASSLTTSYNEQF
TRBJ1-1,TRBV5-1,ASSLGGGMNTEAF
TRBJ1-3,TRBV6-5,ASSFGQGDTIY
TRBJ2-1,TRBV5-4,ASSAGTRGTNEQF
TRBJ1-1,TRBV27,ASRPTDRTTEAF
TRBJ2-1,TRBV6-5,ASSRGARPSDEQF
TRBJ1-5,TRBV15,ATSRPIDQGPQH
TRBJ1-2,TRBV15,ATSRGGQGYGYT
TRBJ2-5,TRBV7-8,ASSSRQPRRAQY
TRBJ2-5,TRBV4-1,ASSQDIQGAETQY
TRBJ2-2,TRBV6-1,ASSIDRDGELF
TRBJ2-1,TRBV5-6,ASSSTTQGRKGNEQF
TRBJ1-1,TRBV18,ASSPGVGGTEAF
TRBJ1-2,TRBV19,ASSIGPSGYT
TRBJ2-2,TRBV6-5,ASSYQTGGSGELF
TRBJ1-2,TRBV30,AWWDSRNYGYT
TRBJ2-3,TRBV28,ASSPLAGGATDTQY
TRBJ1-1,TRBV4-1,ASSQVRGTEAF
TRBJ2-4,TRBV9,ASSVEGGKNIQY